The TCR beta chain described here comes from a study of cytomegalovirus exposure and HLA in healthy donors. Study results and limitations: It is likely that the observed cluster of highly shared sequence variants was a sequencing artifact.

A word on this clone: Its target is unknown.

With V trimmed by 7 bases and J by 4 bases, 8 bases remained unmatched. This CDR3 spans 15 amino acids. Germline values: CDR1 MNHEY, CDR2 SVGAGI. Vbeta (60) and Jbeta (13) primers were used in the PCR. Clones were sequenced by immunoSEQ multiplex PCR, and TCRdb holds only the in-frame ones, with some missing. The data contain about 140,000 clones, roughly 80% of them singletons. The TCR comes from a female donor in good health and CMV-seronegative. The chain recombines TRBV6-5 with TRBJ1-5, with TRBD1 matching over 9 bases. The sequenced sample was PBMCs. CDR3 DNA sequence: TGTGCCAGCAAAACGGACAGGGGTAGGAATCAGCCCCAGCATTTT. Protein sequence: CASKTDRGRNQPQHF.